These T cell receptor beta chains were read from a single sample in a study of OX40 agonist ivuxolimab in advanced cancers. The table came from immunoSEQ multiplex PCR; TCRdb's copy has only in-frame clones and leaves some out. The data show approximately 80,000 clones, with roughly 84% seen just once and 0.2% to 0.3% held by the top ten. The material sequenced was CD4+ or CD8+ T cells sorted from blood, taken in a trial of the OX40 agonist ivuxolimab. The source is an adult with an advanced solid tumor such as melanoma, head and neck, liver or kidney cancer. Both conserved end residues are trimmed from each CDR3. The order of the fields is CDR3 length, J gene, V gene, CDR3 protein.

len: 12
j_gene: TRBJ1-4
v_gene: TRBV9
CDR3aa: ASSDTAVNEKLF

len: 10
j_gene: TRBJ2-1
v_gene: TRBV5-4
CDR3aa: ASSLQDNEQF

len: 13
j_gene: TRBJ2-5
v_gene: TRBV7-2
CDR3aa: ASSPNVAGVKTQY

len: 13
j_gene: TRBJ2-1
v_gene: TRBV11-3
CDR3aa: ASSYLASTGNEQF

len: 13
j_gene: TRBJ1-1
v_gene: TRBV29-1
CDR3aa: SVEDGGAGRTEAF

len: 12
j_gene: TRBJ1-1
v_gene: TRBV6-5
CDR3aa: ASSYRTGDTEAF

len: 13
j_gene: TRBJ1-3
v_gene: TRBV7-6
CDR3aa: ASSLVVGSGNTIY

len: 12
j_gene: TRBJ1-2
v_gene: TRBV19
CDR3aa: ASRPFGEGYGYT

len: 14
j_gene: TRBJ2-7
v_gene: TRBV28
CDR3aa: ASSPGQGVTSYEQY

len: 11
j_gene: TRBJ1-2
v_gene: TRBV6-6
CDR3aa: ASATAGLLGYT

len: 12
j_gene: TRBJ1-4
v_gene: TRBV7-2
CDR3aa: ASSVGGANEKLF

len: 13
j_gene: TRBJ2-3
v_gene: TRBV19
CDR3aa: ASSKGLGNTDTQY

len: 11
j_gene: TRBJ2-3
v_gene: TRBV2
CDR3aa: ASKGRGTDTQY

len: 12
j_gene: TRBJ1-5
v_gene: TRBV5-5
CDR3aa: ASRRGQGAQPQH

len: 11
j_gene: TRBJ1-2
v_gene: TRBV6-5
CDR3aa: ASSRRDTYGYT

len: 15
j_gene: TRBJ2-7
v_gene: TRBV10-3
CDR3aa: AISASAGIAGGYEQY

len: 10
j_gene: TRBJ1-5
v_gene: TRBV19
CDR3aa: ASSIFDQPQH

len: 15
j_gene: TRBJ2-1
v_gene: TRBV7-8
CDR3aa: ASSPRGAGTSYNEQF

len: 13
j_gene: TRBJ1-2
v_gene: TRBV11-2
CDR3aa: ASSLGETGSYGYT

len: 12
j_gene: TRBJ1-5
v_gene: TRBV6-1
CDR3aa: ASSEVEGFQPQH

len: 10
j_gene: TRBJ2-5
v_gene: TRBV28
CDR3aa: ASSDYQETQY

len: 12
j_gene: TRBJ2-7
v_gene: TRBV21-1
CDR3aa: ASSGSGRAYEQY

len: 12
j_gene: TRBJ2-7
v_gene: TRBV5-1
CDR3aa: ASSPGRKGGEQY

len: 11
j_gene: TRBJ1-2
v_gene: TRBV28
CDR3aa: ASIRGTGYGYT

len: 14
j_gene: -
v_gene: TRBV12-5
CDR3aa: ASGLRLREGSYEQY

len: 16
j_gene: TRBJ2-1
v_gene: TRBV18
CDR3aa: ASSPGLAGSKVNNEQF

len: 14
j_gene: TRBJ2-7
v_gene: TRBV28
CDR3aa: ASSFRPGQGSKEQY

len: 13
j_gene: TRBJ2-4
v_gene: TRBV9
CDR3aa: ASSASGTDKNIQY

len: 14
j_gene: TRBJ2-2
v_gene: TRBV7-3
CDR3aa: ASSLMGGGVTGELF

len: 12
j_gene: TRBJ2-7
v_gene: TRBV5-1
CDR3aa: ASSRSGSSYEQY

len: 13
j_gene: TRBJ1-1
v_gene: TRBV5-1
CDR3aa: ASSLEGLWNTEAF

len: 14
j_gene: TRBJ2-7
v_gene: TRBV2
CDR3aa: ASSEMAAAGSYEQY

len: 12
j_gene: TRBJ2-7
v_gene: TRBV28
CDR3aa: ASIGGDSTYEQY

len: 14
j_gene: TRBJ2-7
v_gene: TRBV28
CDR3aa: ASSPTYGDREYEQY

len: 13
j_gene: TRBJ2-1
v_gene: TRBV4-2
CDR3aa: ASSQSRDRAHEQF

len: 12
j_gene: TRBJ2-7
v_gene: TRBV5-1
CDR3aa: ASSLRGTGYEQY